The rows below give T cell receptor beta chains drawn from one sample of a study of shared clonotypes between healthy human individuals. Clones were sequenced by immunoSEQ multiplex PCR, and TCRdb holds only the in-frame ones, with some missing. The sample carries roughly 550,000 clones, just under 97% recorded once. Material: naive CD8+ T cells sorted from blood. These receptors came from a woman aged 25 to 39 in good health. The CDR3 runs from the conserved cysteine through the conserved F or W. A D gene is named only where the DNA matches it firmly. Only some rows state a clone size, as once, few, many or a class for expanded clones.

D gene,V gene,clone size,J gene,CDR3 protein,CDR3 DNA
NA,TRBV4-1,NA,TRBJ2-2,CASSLRKSTGELFF,TGCGCCAGCAGCCTGCGGAAGTCCACCGGGGAGCTGTTTTTT
TRBD1,TRBV28,NA,TRBJ1-1,CASSFSWDREGNTEAFF,TGTGCCAGCAGTTTCTCTTGGGACAGAGAGGGGAACACTGAAGCTTTCTTT
TRBD1,TRBV27,NA,TRBJ2-4,CASTLSPGGSGIQYF,TGTGCCAGCACCCTTTCACCAGGGGGCTCGGGCATTCAGTACTTC
TRBD1,TRBV6-5,NA,TRBJ1-2,CASSYSTGGNYGYTF,TGTGCCAGCAGTTACTCGACAGGGGGCAACTATGGCTACACCTTC
NA,TRBV19,NA,TRBJ2-7,CASSPAPATSYEQYF,TGTGCCAGTAGCCCGGCCCCGGCGACGTCCTACGAGCAGTACTTC
NA,TRBV20-1,NA,TRBJ2-7,CSANPIYEQYF,TGCAGTGCTAACCCGATCTACGAGCAGTACTTC
TRBD2,TRBV28,NA,TRBJ2-1,CASSGISGRGNEQFF,TGTGCCAGCAGTGGAATTAGCGGGAGGGGCAATGAGCAGTTCTTC
NA,TRBV7-2,NA,TRBJ2-3,CASSLYREEDTQYF,TGTGCCAGCAGCTTATACAGGGAGGAAGATACGCAGTATTTT
TRBD2,TRBV19,NA,TRBJ2-7,CASSVAGAYEQYF,TGTGCCAGTAGTGTAGCGGGAGCCTACGAGCAGTACTTC
TRBD2,TRBV7-2,NA,TRBJ2-5,CASSLAGGQETQYF,TGTGCCAGCAGCTTAGCGGGAGGGCAAGAGACCCAGTACTTC
NA,TRBV28,NA,TRBJ2-7,CASSLSFGDERYF,TGTGCCAGCAGTTTAAGTTTCGGTGACGAGCGGTACTTC
TRBD2,TRBV27,NA,TRBJ2-1,CASTSGIAEQFF,TGTGCCAGCACTAGCGGGATAGCTGAGCAGTTCTTC
TRBD1,TRBV29-1,NA,TRBJ2-1,CTDRGAKTDEQFF,TGTACCGACAGGGGAGCGAAAACAGATGAGCAGTTCTTC
NA,TRBV27,NA,TRBJ1-3,CASSHGSSGNTIYF,TGTGCCAGCAGCCACGGGAGCTCTGGAAACACCATATATTTT
NA,TRBV7-2,NA,TRBJ2-7,CASSHPESVLGDYEQYF,TGTGCCAGCAGCCATCCGGAGTCGGTTTTAGGGGACTACGAGCAGTACTTC
NA,TRBV2,once,TRBJ2-7,CASRTSTSYEQYF,TGTGCCAGCAGAACTAGTACGTCCTACGAGCAGTACTTC
NA,TRBV4-1,few,TRBJ1-1,CASSQEPRATEAFF,TGCGCCAGCAGCCAAGAACCCAGGGCCACTGAAGCTTTCTTT
NA,TRBV4-1,NA,TRBJ2-1,CASSLSLGGPSNEQFF,TGCGCCAGCAGCCTAAGTCTTGGAGGTCCGTCGAATGAGCAGTTCTTC
NA,TRBV5-4,NA,TRBJ2-3,CASSPRWVLTHSTDTQYF,TGTGCCAGCAGCCCGCGGTGGGTATTGACACACAGCACAGATACGCAGTATTTT
TRBD2,TRBV6-5,NA,TRBJ2-1,CASSYGWTSGDEQFF,TGTGCCAGCAGTTACGGGTGGACTAGCGGCGATGAGCAGTTCTTC
NA,TRBV7-8,NA,TRBJ2-2,CASIKAGFGRTGELFF,TGTGCCAGCATCAAGGCGGGCTTTGGTCGGACCGGGGAGCTGTTTTTT
TRBD1,TRBV2,NA,TRBJ1-5,CASSSRGQGRVPPQHF,TGTGCCAGCAGTAGTAGAGGACAGGGGAGGGTGCCGCCCCAGCATTTT
TRBD2,TRBV30,NA,TRBJ2-5,CAWSAGAGGDETQYF,TGTGCCTGGAGTGCGGGGGCGGGAGGAGATGAGACCCAGTACTTC
NA,TRBV11-2,NA,TRBJ2-7,CASSLEVGDPYEQYF,TGTGCCAGCAGCTTAGAGGTCGGGGACCCCTACGAGCAGTACTTC